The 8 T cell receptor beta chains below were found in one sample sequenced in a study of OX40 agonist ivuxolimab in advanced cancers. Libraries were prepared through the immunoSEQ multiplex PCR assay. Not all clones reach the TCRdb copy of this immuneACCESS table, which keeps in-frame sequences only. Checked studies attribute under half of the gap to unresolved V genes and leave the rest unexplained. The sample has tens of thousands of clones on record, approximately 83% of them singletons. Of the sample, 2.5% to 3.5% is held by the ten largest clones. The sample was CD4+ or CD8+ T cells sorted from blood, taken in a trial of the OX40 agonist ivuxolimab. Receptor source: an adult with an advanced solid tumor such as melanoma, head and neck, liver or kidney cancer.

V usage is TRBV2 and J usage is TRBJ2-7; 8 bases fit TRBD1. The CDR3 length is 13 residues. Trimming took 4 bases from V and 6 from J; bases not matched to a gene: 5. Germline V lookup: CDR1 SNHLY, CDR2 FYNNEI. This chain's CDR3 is CASSGGQGVEQYF. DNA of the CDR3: TGTGCCAGCAGTGGCGGACAGGGTGTCGAGCAGTACTTC. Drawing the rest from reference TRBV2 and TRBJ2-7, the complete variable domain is EPEVTQTPSHQVTQMGQEVILRCVPISNHLYFYWYRQILGQKVEFLVSFYNNEISEKSEIFDDQFSVERPDGSNFTLKIRSTKLEDSAMYFCASSGGQGVEQYFGPGTRLTVT.

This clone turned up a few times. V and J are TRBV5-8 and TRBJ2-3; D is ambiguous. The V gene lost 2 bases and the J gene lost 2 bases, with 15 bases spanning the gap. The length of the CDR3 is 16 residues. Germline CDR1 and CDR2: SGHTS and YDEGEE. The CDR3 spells CASSFRARGFTDTQYF. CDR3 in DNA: TGTGCCAGCAGCTTTCGGGCCCGTGGATTCACAGATACGCAGTATTTT.

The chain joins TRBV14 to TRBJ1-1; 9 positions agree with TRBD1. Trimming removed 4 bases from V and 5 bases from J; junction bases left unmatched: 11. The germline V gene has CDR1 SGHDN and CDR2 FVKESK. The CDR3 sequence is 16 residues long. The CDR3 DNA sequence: TGTGCCAGCAGCCCAATGGACAGGGGAATTTTAACTGAAGCTTTCTTT. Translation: CASSPMDRGILTEAFF.

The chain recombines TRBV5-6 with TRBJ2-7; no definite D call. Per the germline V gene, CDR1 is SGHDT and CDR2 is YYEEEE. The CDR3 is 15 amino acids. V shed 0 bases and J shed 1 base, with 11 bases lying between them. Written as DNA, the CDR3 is TGTGCCAGCAGCTTGGCGGAGACCAGATCCTACGAGCAGTACTTC. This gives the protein CASSLAETRSYEQYF. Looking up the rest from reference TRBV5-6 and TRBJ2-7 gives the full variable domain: DAGVTQSPTHLIKTRGQQVTLRCSPKSGHDTVSWYQQALGQGPQFIFQYYEEEERQRGNFPDRFSGHQFPNYSSELNVNALLLGDSALYLCASSLAETRSYEQYFGPGTRLTVT.

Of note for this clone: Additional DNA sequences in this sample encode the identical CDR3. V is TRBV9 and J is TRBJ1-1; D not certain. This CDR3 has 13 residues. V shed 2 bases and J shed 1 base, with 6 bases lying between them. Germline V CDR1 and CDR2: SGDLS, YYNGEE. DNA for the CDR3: TGTGCCAGCAGCGTTAATCCGAACACTGAAGCTTTCTTT. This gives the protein CASSVNPNTEAFF.

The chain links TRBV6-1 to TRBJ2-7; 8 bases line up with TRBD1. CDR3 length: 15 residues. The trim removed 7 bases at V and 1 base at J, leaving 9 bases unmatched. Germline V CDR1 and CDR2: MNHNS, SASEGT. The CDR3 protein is CASTSSGTGSYEQYF. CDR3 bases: TGTGCCAGCACTTCGTCCGGGACAGGTTCCTACGAGCAGTACTTC.

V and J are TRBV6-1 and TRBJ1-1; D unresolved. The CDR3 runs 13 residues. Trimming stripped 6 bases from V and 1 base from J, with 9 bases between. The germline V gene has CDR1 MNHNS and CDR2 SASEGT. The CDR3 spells CASSASTNTEAFF. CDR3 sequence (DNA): TGTGCCAGCAGCGCCTCAACGAACACTGAAGCTTTCTTT.

In DNA, the CDR3 is TGTGCCAGTAGTAAAAAAGGACAGGGGGCCTACGAGCAGTACTTC. This translates into CASSKKGQGAYEQYF. The genes are TRBV19 and TRBJ2-7; 10 bases are a match to TRBD1. V dropped 4 bases and J dropped 2; count of bases not matched to a gene: 5. This CDR3 comprises 15 residues. Per germline, CDR1 LNHDA and CDR2 SQIVND (reference sequence).